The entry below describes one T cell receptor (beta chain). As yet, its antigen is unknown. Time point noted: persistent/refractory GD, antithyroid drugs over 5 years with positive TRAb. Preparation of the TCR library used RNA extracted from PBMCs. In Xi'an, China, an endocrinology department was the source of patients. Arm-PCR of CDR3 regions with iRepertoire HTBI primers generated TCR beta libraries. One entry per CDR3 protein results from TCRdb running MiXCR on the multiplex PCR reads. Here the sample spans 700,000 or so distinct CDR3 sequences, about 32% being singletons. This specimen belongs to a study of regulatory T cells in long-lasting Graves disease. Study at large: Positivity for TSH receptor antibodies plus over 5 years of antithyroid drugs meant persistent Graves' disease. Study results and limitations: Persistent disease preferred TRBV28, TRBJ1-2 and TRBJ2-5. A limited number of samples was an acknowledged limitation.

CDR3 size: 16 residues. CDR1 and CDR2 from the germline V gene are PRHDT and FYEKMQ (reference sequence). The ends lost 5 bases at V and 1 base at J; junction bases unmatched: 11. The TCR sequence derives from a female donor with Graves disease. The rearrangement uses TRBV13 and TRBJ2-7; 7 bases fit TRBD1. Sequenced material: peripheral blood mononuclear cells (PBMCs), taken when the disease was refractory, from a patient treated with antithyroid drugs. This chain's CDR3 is CASSEIRDSVSYEQYF. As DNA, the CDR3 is TGTGCCAGCAGCGAGATCCGGGACAGTGTTTCCTACGAGCAGTACTTC. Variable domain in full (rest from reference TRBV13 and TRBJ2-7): AAGVIQSPRHLIKEKRETATLKCYPIPRHDTVYWYQQGPGQDPQFLISFYEKMQSDKGSIPDRFSAQQFSDYHSELNMSSLELGDSALYFCASSEIRDSVSYEQYFGPGTRLTVT.